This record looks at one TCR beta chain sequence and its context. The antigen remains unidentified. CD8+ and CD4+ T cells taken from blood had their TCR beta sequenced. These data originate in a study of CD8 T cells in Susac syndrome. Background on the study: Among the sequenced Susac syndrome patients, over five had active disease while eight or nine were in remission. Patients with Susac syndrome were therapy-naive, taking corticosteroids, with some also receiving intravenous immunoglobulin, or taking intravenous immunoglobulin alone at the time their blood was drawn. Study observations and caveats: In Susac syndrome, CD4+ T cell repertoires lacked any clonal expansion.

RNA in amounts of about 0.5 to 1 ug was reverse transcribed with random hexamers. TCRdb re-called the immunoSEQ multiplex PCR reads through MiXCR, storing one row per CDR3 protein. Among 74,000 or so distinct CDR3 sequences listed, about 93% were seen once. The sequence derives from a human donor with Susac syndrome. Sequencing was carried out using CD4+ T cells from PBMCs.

The DNA of the CDR3 is TGCGCCAGCAGCTCGATTTTTTGGAATCGATCGGGCGAGCAGTTCTTC. Its translation: CASSSIFWNRSGEQFF. The chain employs TRBV5-1 and TRBJ2-1, with D uncertain. The germline gives CDR1 SGHRS, CDR2 YFSETQ. The V and J ends lost 3 bases and 10 bases respectively, with 23 bases between them. The CDR3 contains 16 residues.